This T cell receptor (beta chain) was retrieved from a study of CD8+ T cells in alopecia areata. V lost 8 bases and J lost 2, with 18 bases in between. Germline V CDR1 and CDR2: SEHNR, FQNEAQ (reference sequence). The CDR3 is 15 residues long. The treatment denotes: oral pan-JAK inhibitor, 5-10 mg twice daily. Lesional scalp punch biopsies and peripheral blood were collected from alopecia areata patients. PBMCs yielded sorted CD4+ and CD8+ T cells. After isolation, RNA underwent reverse transcription to generate cDNA as the sequencing template. Method: immunoSEQ multiplex PCR; TCRdb's copy keeps in-frame clones and lacks some. In the table there are more than 150,000 clones, about 60% of which are singletons. Points from the study as a whole: Many expanded lesional clones stayed in scalp and blood while on tofacitinib. Tofacitinib significantly reduced both scalp clonality and expanded CD8+ clones among the top 100.

Note on this clone: Its antigen is still unknown.

Material: CD8+ T cells sorted from blood, obtained at week 24, from a patient treated with tofacitinib. This receptor was taken from a human donor with alopecia areata. The V call is TRBV7-9, the J call TRBJ2-5; D unresolved. CDR3 protein: CASLPLANSQETQYF. CDR3 bases: TGTGCCAGCCTCCCGCTGGCCAACTCTCAAGAGACCCAGTACTTC.